Listed here is a single T cell receptor beta chain. Its specificity is unknown. The sample originates from a study of Ad26.COV2.S vaccination and SARS-CoV-2 variants. Findings and limits, study-wide: Following vaccination, spike-specific CD8+ and CD4+ T cell responses reportedly exhibited substantial breadth. Breadth of non-spike TCRs did not differ between vaccinees and placebo recipients.

Using immunoSEQ multiplex PCR, the repertoire was profiled, and TCRdb retains in-frame clones only, with some absent. The sample holds around 420,000 clones, around 89% seen once. Indicated treatment: around 19 received Ad26.COV2.S at low or high dose, single or two shots; about five received placebo; per-sample allocation not given. The samples were gathered on day 63 after the first injection of vaccine or placebo. At a Boston site, the person donating was an adult of 18-55 years. Immunization relied on an Ad26 vector, which expressed Wuhan-strain SARS-CoV-2 spike. The sequencing used peripheral blood, collected in a trial of Ad26.COV2.S vaccine versus placebo. The sequence was collected from a person between 18 and 59 years old who received the Ad26.COV2.S COVID-19 vaccine or a placebo.

The CDR3: CASSPGGGWGNEQFF. The CDR3 DNA reads as TGTGCCAGCAGCCCAGGAGGGGGTTGGGGCAATGAGCAGTTCTTC. The chain is built from TRBV3-1 (or the pseudogene TRBV3-2) and TRBJ2-1; perhaps D is TRBD1 or TRBD2 (6 bases each). The CDR3 loop spans 15 amino acids. CDR1 and CDR2 (germline): LGHDT, YNNKEL (reference sequence). Trimming pared 4 bases from V and 6 bases from J, leaving 16 bases between.